These 15 T cell receptor beta chains share one sample of origin, sequenced in a study of identical twins. TCRdb itself ran the 5' RACE reads through MiXCR, one entry per CDR3 protein. Among approximately 220,000 distinct CDR3 sequences, around 6.8% were seen once, and the ten largest hold about 1.9%. The same data also contributed to another study, on yellow fever vaccine responses in identical twins.

Sequenced sample: memory (CD45RO+) T cells sorted from blood. Receptors originate from a woman in her late teens or twenties in good health.

This clonotype was observed a handful of times. The chain employs TRBV15 and TRBJ2-7; D is perhaps TRBD1 (6 bases). The CDR3 is 13 residues long. CDR1 is LNHNV, CDR2 YYDKDF, per germline (reference sequence). Trimming shortened V by 1 base and J by 5 bases, and 9 bases separated the two germline ends. The CDR3 coding sequence is TGTGCCACCAGCAGAGGAAGGGACAACGAGCAGTACTTC. Protein sequence: CATSRGRDNEQYF.

J is TRBJ2-7 and V is TRBV6-1; 8 nucleotides align to TRBD2. The CDR3 spans 16 residues. V shed 7 bases and J 0 bases; nucleotides not matched to a gene: 11. In germline, CDR1 is MNHNS, CDR2 SASEGT. The CDR3 region has the DNA TGTGCCAGCAAACCCCGGGGGGGGAGTCACTCCTACGAGCAGTACTTC. Protein: CASKPRGGSHSYEQYF.

The J gene is TRBJ1-5, the V gene TRBV7-9; no clear D gene. This CDR3 has 13 residues. Deletions cut 8 bases from V and 6 bases from J, with 14 bases between. Germline CDR1 reads SEHNR; CDR2 reads FQNEAQ (reference sequence). CDR3 in DNA: TGTGCCAGCGCCACAAAACCCGGTCAGCCCCAGCATTTT. Its translation is CASATKPGQPQHF. The full variable domain, its missing parts supplied by reference TRBV7-9 and TRBJ1-5, is DTGVSQNPRHKITKRGQNVTFRCDPISEHNRLYWYRQTLGQGPEFLTYFQNEAQLEKSRLLSDRFSAERPKGSFSTLEIQRTEQGDSAMYLCASATKPGQPQHFGDGTRLSIL.

This clonotype was recorded at least ten times. The chain links TRBV7-2 to TRBJ2-7; TRBD2 might be the D (6 bases). Germline V gene sequence: CDR1 SGHTA, CDR2 FQGNSA. Trimming took 1 base from V and 4 from J, leaving 17 bases between them. This CDR3 has 16 amino acids. The CDR3 protein is CASSLGPPGSGYEQYF. CDR3 DNA: TGTGCCAGCAGCTTAGGCCCCCCTGGGAGCGGGTACGAGCAGTACTTC.

This clonotype was picked up a small number of times. The chain combines TRBV20-1 with TRBJ2-2; 8 bases align to TRBD2. The V and J ends lost 3 bases and 4 bases, in that order; junction bases with no gene match: 1. This CDR3 region has 13 residues. CDR1 and CDR2 (germline): DFQATT, SNEGSKA (reference sequence). CDR3 in DNA: TGCAGTGCTAGCGGGAGGGGCACCGGGGAGCTGTTTTTT. It is translated as CSASGRGTGELFF.

The chain's CDR3 is CASSQDDLTTGTQYF. Written as DNA, the CDR3 is TGTGCCAGCAGCCAAGATGATCTTACCACGGGTACGCAGTATTTT. V gene TRBV3-1 combines with J gene TRBJ2-3; D remains ambiguous. The length of the CDR3 is 15 residues. V lost 0 bases to trimming and J lost 8 bases, with 15 bases between them. Germline CDR1 reads LGHDT; CDR2 reads YNNKEL (reference sequence).

This clonotype showed up just a few times. The chain carries TRBV29-1 and TRBJ2-7; D gene ambiguous. Germline loops: CDR1 SQVTM, CDR2 ANQGSEA. CDR3 length: 12 residues. Between the trimmed V and J ends, which lost 4 bases and 2 bases, there was a span of 9 bases. The CDR3 loop reads CSVVRGTYEQYF. The CDR3 region has the DNA TGCAGCGTTGTTAGAGGTACCTACGAGCAGTACTTC.

The chain combines TRBV28 with TRBJ2-1; D gene unclear. Germline CDR1 reads MDHEN; CDR2 reads SYDVKM. The CDR3 loop spans 13 amino acids. The V end lost 2 bases, the J end lost 9 bases, and 11 bases lay between the germline ends. The CDR3 nucleotides are TGTGCCAGCAGTTTAGACCCCCTTGGTGAGCAGTTCTTC. This translates into CASSLDPLGEQFF.

The DNA of the CDR3 is TGCAGTGCTAGTTGGGTCCGGGGACAAGGACTAGCGGCCTCCTACGAGCAGTACTTC. This codes for CSASWVRGQGLAASYEQYF. The chain joins TRBV20-1 to TRBJ2-7, with 10 positions matching TRBD2. The CDR3 consists of 19 residues. With 3 bases clipped from V and 0 bases from J, the junction kept 17 bases outside the gene matches. Looked up from germline, CDR1 is DFQATT and CDR2 is SNEGSKA (reference sequence).

At least ten counts were recorded for this clonotype. This sequence joins TRBV7-9 and TRBJ1-3; no definite D call. This CDR3 is 14 amino acids long. V was pared by 4 bases and J by 4 bases, with 11 bases between. Germline V gene lookup returns CDR1 SEHNR and CDR2 FQNEAQ (reference sequence). The CDR3 region is CASSSEVKGNTIYF. DNA for the CDR3: TGTGCCAGCAGCTCCGAGGTGAAGGGAAACACCATATATTTT. Supplemented by reference TRBV7-9 and TRBJ1-3, the full variable domain reads DTGVSQNPRHKITKRGQNVTFRCDPISEHNRLYWYRQTLGQGPEFLTYFQNEAQLEKSRLLSDRFSAERPKGSFSTLEIQRTEQGDSAMYLCASSSEVKGNTIYFGEGSWLTVV.

This clonotype was found a few times. V gene TRBV19 combines with J gene TRBJ2-2, with 12 bases fitting TRBD2. This CDR3 has 16 amino acids. Germline CDR1 reads LNHDA; CDR2 reads SQIVND (reference sequence). Trimming cost V 5 bases and J 4 bases; bases outside gene matches: 5. CDR3 bases: TGTGCCAGTAGTCCACGGACTAGCGGGATCACCGGGGAGCTGTTTTTT. Protein: CASSPRTSGITGELFF.

This clonotype was counted at least ten times. The chain carries TRBV29-1 and TRBJ2-4, with 11 bases lining up with TRBD2. CDR3 size: 18 residues. Per the germline V gene, CDR1 is SQVTM and CDR2 is ANQGSEA. The V gene end was trimmed by 7 bases and the J gene end by 0 bases; junction bases not matched to a gene: 14. This CDR3 reads CSATKGLAETLAKNIQYF. The DNA of the CDR3 is TGCAGCGCCACAAAGGGACTAGCGGAAACTCTAGCCAAAAACATTCAGTACTTC. The full variable domain, in which reference TRBV29-1 and TRBJ2-4 provide the parts outside the CDR3, is SAVISQKPSRDICQRGTSLTIQCQVDSQVTMMFWYRQQPGQSLTLIATANQGSEATYESGFVIDKFPISRPNLTFSTLTVSNMSPEDSSIYLCSATKGLAETLAKNIQYFGAGTRLSVL.

With respect to this clonotype: A much larger clone sits a single nucleotide away, making a read error possible. The chain joins TRBV9 to TRBJ1-6; a possible D gene is TRBD1 (5 bases). Germline V lookup: CDR1 SGDLS, CDR2 YYNGEE. CDR3 length: 14 residues. The CDR3 here is CACSAGVRDSPLHF. CDR3 sequence (DNA): TGTGCCTGCAGCGCCGGAGTCAGGGATTCACCCCTCCACTTT.

This clonotype was seen repeatedly, ten times or more. This sequence joins TRBV12-3 or TRBV12-4 and TRBJ2-3; possibly TRBD1 for D (6 bases). This CDR3 comprises 14 residues. V lost 6 bases, J lost 0 bases, and 10 bases lay in between. In nucleotides, the CDR3 is TGTGCCAGCAGGACAGGTCCTAGCACAGATACGCAGTATTTT. This sequence encodes CASRTGPSTDTQYF.

The chain carries TRBV20-1 and TRBJ2-1, with D possibly being TRBD1 (6 bases). Germline CDR1 DFQATT, CDR2 SNEGSKA (reference sequence). The CDR3 sequence is 14 residues long. The V gene lost 4 bases and the J gene lost 3 bases, with 13 bases spanning the gap. CDR3 DNA: TGCAGTGCTACCTTTGGGGGCAACTACAATGAGCAGTTCTTC. This sequence encodes CSATFGGNYNEQFF.